The 15 T cell receptor beta chains below come from one sample, sequenced in a study of CD8 T cells in Susac syndrome. With random hexamers, 0.5 to 1 ug RNA was reverse transcribed. MiXCR was run by TCRdb on the immunoSEQ multiplex PCR reads, yielding one entry per CDR3 protein. The sample carries 95,000 to 150,000 distinct CDR3 sequences, approximately 93% recorded once. The sequencing sample was made of CD8+ T cells from PBMCs. The receptors were sampled from a human donor with multiple sclerosis.

The chain has TRBV20-1 and TRBJ1-1, with D perhaps TRBD1 (5 bases). Trimming removed 3 bases from V and 0 bases from J, with 8 bases in between. Germline values: CDR1 DFQATT, CDR2 SNEGSKA (reference sequence). The CDR3 runs to 13 residues. The DNA of the CDR3 is TGCAGTGCTAGCGGGGGAGTGAACACTGAAGCTTTCTTT. Residues: CSASGGVNTEAFF.

This chain uses TRBV12-5 with TRBJ1-4; D unresolved. CDR3 length: 15 residues. Trimming left V 1 base short and J 10 bases short, with 16 bases between. Germline V gives CDR1 LGHNT, CDR2 FRNRAP. CDR3 residues: CASGLGGRALRKLFF. The CDR3 DNA follows: TGTGCTAGTGGTTTGGGAGGCCGGGCCCTCAGAAAACTGTTTTTT. Variable domain in full (rest from reference TRBV12-5 and TRBJ1-4): DARVTQTPRHKVTEMGQEVTMRCQPILGHNTVFWYRQTMMQGLELLAYFRNRAPLDDSGMPKDRFSAEMPDATLATLKIQPSEPRDSAVYFCASGLGGRALRKLFFGSGTQLSVL.

This rearrangement joins TRBV4-1 to TRBJ2-1; D perhaps matches TRBD2 (6 bases). V was shortened by 1 base and J by 7 bases, with 20 bases between the two germline ends. The CDR3 has 17 residues. Germline CDR1 and CDR2: MGHRA and YSYEKL. The CDR3 coding sequence is TGCGCCAGCAGCCAAGCCGGGGCCCGGGACTTCAGGAATGAGCAGTTCTTC. Translating gives CASSQAGARDFRNEQFF.

V usage is TRBV2 and J usage is TRBJ2-6, with D possibly being TRBD1 (6 bases). The CDR3 runs to 20 residues. Per the germline V gene, CDR1 is SNHLY and CDR2 is FYNNEI. Trimming cost V 8 bases and J 0 bases, with 26 bases left between them. CDR3 in DNA: TGTGCCAGCTCAGGGGCCCAGCAATTATCTCGGGGCTCTGGGGCCAACGTCCTGACTTTC. Translated: CASSGAQQLSRGSGANVLTF.

The V gene is TRBV5-6, the J gene TRBJ1-1; perhaps TRBD1 as D (5 bases). Per the germline V gene, CDR1 is SGHDT and CDR2 is YYEEEE. The CDR3 is 15 amino acids. V gave up 4 bases and J gave up 3 bases, with 16 bases separating them. The CDR3 sequence: CASSGRRVGDTEAFF. The DNA for the CDR3 is TGTGCCAGCAGCGGTCGGAGGGTAGGGGACACTGAAGCTTTCTTT.

V usage is TRBV20-1 and J usage is TRBJ1-5; possibly TRBD1 for D (5 bases). This CDR3 region has 14 residues. The V end was cut by 5 bases, the J end by 1 base, with 12 bases between. CDR1 is DFQATT and CDR2 is SNEGSKA in the germline V gene (reference sequence). As DNA, the CDR3 is TGCAGTGCTGTTGGGGGAGTCAGCAATCAGCCCCAGCATTTT. This gives the protein CSAVGGVSNQPQHF.

The chain uses TRBV7-9 and TRBJ2-1; TRBD2 aligns across 10 bases. Germline CDR1 is SEHNR and CDR2 is FQNEAQ (reference sequence). V lost 6 bases, J lost 2 bases, and 13 bases stayed unmatched. The CDR3 has 18 residues. The CDR3 DNA sequence: TGTGCCAGCAGGGGCTCCTTAGCGGGAGGTCCAACCTACAATGAGCAGTTCTTC. It translates to CASRGSLAGGPTYNEQFF.

This clonotype was recorded once. The rearrangement links TRBV12-3 or TRBV12-4 to TRBJ1-5; D gene uncertain. This CDR3 has 14 amino acids. V gave up 5 bases and J gave up 1 base, with 9 bases separating them. The CDR3 here is CASSHAGSNQPQHF. The CDR3 DNA follows: TGTGCCAGCAGTCACGCCGGCAGCAATCAGCCCCAGCATTTT.

This sequence joins TRBV19 and TRBJ2-7; the D gene is possibly TRBD1 (6 bases). The length of the CDR3 is 13 residues. V was shortened by 5 bases and J by 3 bases, with 11 bases between the two germline ends. Germline V gene data show CDR1 as LNHDA and CDR2 as SQIVND (reference sequence). CDR3 sequence (DNA): TGTGCCAGTAGTGTGCAGGGGCGCTACGAGCAGTACTTC. Amino acid sequence: CASSVQGRYEQYF.

The chain couples TRBV23-1 to TRBJ2-7; D perhaps matches TRBD2 (5 bases). TRBV23-1 carries the ORF label, with uncertain function. The CDR3 spans 17 residues. Trimming removed 3 bases from V and 4 bases from J, with 22 bases in between. The CDR3 loop reads CASSHEKRRLSGYEQYV. In DNA form, the CDR3 reads TGCGCCAGCAGTCATGAGAAACGCCGCCTTTCGGGGTACGAGCAGTACGTC.

This chain connects TRBV5-1 to TRBJ2-5; 8 positions agree with TRBD2. Germline V gene sequence: CDR1 SGHRS, CDR2 YFSETQ. Trimming took 0 bases from V and 1 from J; bases not matched to a gene: 5. This CDR3 is built from 16 residues. CDR3 nucleotide sequence: TGCGCCAGCAGCTTGGCCGAGCGGGAGATCCAAGAGACCCAGTACTTC. The encoded protein is CASSLAEREIQETQYF.

The chain joins TRBV6-1 to TRBJ2-1; D is unresolved. Germline CDR1 and CDR2: MNHNS and SASEGT. V shed 3 bases and J shed 3 bases, with 9 bases lying between them. The CDR3 is 14 residues long. CDR3 nucleotide sequence: TGTGCCAGCAGTGATCTAAGGTTCTACAATGAGCAGTTCTTC. It translates to CASSDLRFYNEQFF.

This clonotype was seen a few times. The chain uses TRBV6-6 and TRBJ2-7, with TRBD2 matching 11 bases. The CDR3 has 16 residues. Germline CDR1 reads MNHNY; CDR2 reads SVGAGI (reference sequence). The trim removed 2 bases at V and 3 bases at J, leaving 6 bases unmatched. CDR3 region: CASSYPTSGAFYEQYF. The DNA for the CDR3 is TGTGCCAGCAGTTACCCGACTAGCGGGGCCTTCTACGAGCAGTACTTC.

The chain carries TRBV19 and TRBJ2-2; D remains unclear. Germline V gives CDR1 LNHDA, CDR2 SQIVND (reference sequence). The germline V and J ends were trimmed by 3 bases and 3 bases, with 11 bases remaining between them. The CDR3 extends over 15 amino acids. The CDR3 loop reads CASSIGLRYTGELFF. Here the CDR3 DNA reads TGTGCCAGTAGTATTGGGCTCCGCTACACCGGGGAGCTGTTTTTT.

J is TRBJ2-4 and V is TRBV27; 7 bases align to TRBD1. V lost 5 bases and J lost 7; bases outside the gene matches: 5. CDR3 length equals 13 residues. The V gene's germline CDR1 is MNHEY and CDR2 SMNVEV (reference sequence). As DNA, the CDR3 is TGTGCCAGCAGTGAGGGGGCGCGGAACATTCAGTACTTC. As protein: CASSEGARNIQYF.